The present entry profiles one TCR beta chain with its context. Sequencing was performed with immunoSEQ multiplex PCR; in TCRdb, only in-frame clones are kept and a portion is missing. The table shows 130,000 to 150,000 clones, with 80% to 90% occurring only once. This specimen belongs to a study of blood T cell repertoires in COVID-19. Germline-derived CDR1 and CDR2 are LGHNA and YSLEER. The CDR3 contains 16 residues. V was trimmed by 4 bases and J by 4 bases, leaving 19 bases between them. Sequencing was done on a sample of peripheral blood. The gene calls are TRBV4-3 and TRBJ1-2; D is unclear. This clonotype was obtained from a woman aged 45 to 65 in a cohort sampled during active or convalescent COVID-19. As DNA, the CDR3 is TGCGCCAGCAGCCGGGGATCGGGAGGGAAGATCTATGGCTACACCTTC. It encodes CASSRGSGGKIYGYTF.